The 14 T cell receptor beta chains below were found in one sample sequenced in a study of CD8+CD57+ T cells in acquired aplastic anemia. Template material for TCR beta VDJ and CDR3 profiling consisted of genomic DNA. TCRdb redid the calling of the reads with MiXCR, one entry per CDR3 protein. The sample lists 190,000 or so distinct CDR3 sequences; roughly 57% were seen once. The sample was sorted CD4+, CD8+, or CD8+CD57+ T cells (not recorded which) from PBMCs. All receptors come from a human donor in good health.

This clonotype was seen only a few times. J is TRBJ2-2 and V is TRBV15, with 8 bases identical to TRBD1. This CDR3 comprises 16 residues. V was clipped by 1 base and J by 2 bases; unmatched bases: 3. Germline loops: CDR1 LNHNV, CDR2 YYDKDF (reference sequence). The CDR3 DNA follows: TGTGCCACCAGCAGAGGGACAGGGATCAACACCGGGGAGCTGTTTTTT. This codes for CATSRGTGINTGELFF.

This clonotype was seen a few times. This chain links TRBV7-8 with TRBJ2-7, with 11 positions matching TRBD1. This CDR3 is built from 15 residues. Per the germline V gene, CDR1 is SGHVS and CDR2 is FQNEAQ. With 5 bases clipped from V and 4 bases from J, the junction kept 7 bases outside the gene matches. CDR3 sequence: CASSHAGQGVYEQYF. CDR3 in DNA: TGTGCCAGCAGCCACGCGGGACAGGGGGTGTACGAGCAGTACTTC.

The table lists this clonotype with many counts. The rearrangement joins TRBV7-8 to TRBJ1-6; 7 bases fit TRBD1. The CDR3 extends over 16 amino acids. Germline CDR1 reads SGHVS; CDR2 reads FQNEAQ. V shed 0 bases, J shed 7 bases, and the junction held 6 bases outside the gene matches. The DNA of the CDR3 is TGTGCCAGCAGCTTAGCGAGAGGGGGCCGCAATTCACCCCTCCACTTT. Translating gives CASSLARGGRNSPLHF.

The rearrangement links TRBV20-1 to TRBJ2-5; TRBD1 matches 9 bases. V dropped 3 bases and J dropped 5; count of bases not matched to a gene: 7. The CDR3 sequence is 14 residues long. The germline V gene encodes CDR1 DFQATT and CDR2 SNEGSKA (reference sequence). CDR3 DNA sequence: TGCAGTGCTAGTAAACAGGGGGCCTTGGAGACCCAGTACTTC. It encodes CSASKQGALETQYF.

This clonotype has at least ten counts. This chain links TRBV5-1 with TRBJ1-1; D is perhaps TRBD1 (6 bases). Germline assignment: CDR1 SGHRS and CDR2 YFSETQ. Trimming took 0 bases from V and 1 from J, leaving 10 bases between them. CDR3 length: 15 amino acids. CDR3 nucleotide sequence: TGCGCCAGCAGCTTGGCCTGGACAGAGAACACTGAAGCTTTCTTT. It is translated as CASSLAWTENTEAFF. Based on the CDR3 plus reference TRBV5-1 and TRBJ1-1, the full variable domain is KAGVTQTPRYLIKTRGQQVTLSCSPISGHRSVSWYQQTPGQGLQFLFEYFSETQRNKGNFPGRFSGRQFSNSRSEMNVSTLELGDSALYLCASSLAWTENTEAFFGQGTRLTVV.

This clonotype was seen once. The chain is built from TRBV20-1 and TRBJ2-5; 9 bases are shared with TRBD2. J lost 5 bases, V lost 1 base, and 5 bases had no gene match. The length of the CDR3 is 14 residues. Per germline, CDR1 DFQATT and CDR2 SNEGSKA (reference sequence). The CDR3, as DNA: TGCAGTGCTAGAGCCAGCGGGGGGTGGGAGACCCAGTACTTC. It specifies CSARASGGWETQYF.

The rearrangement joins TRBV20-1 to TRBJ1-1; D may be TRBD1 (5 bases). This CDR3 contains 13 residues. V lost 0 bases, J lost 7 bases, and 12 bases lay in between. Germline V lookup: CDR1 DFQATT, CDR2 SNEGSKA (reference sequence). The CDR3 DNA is TGCAGTGCTAGAGATCCAGTGAGGGGTGAAGCTTTCTTT. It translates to CSARDPVRGEAFF.

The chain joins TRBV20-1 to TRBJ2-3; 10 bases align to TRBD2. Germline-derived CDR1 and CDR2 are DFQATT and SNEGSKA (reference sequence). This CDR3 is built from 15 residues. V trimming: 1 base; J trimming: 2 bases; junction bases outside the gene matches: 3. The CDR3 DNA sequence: TGCAGTGCTAGAGTGCTAGCGGGGGCCACAGATACGCAGTATTTT. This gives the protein CSARVLAGATDTQYF.

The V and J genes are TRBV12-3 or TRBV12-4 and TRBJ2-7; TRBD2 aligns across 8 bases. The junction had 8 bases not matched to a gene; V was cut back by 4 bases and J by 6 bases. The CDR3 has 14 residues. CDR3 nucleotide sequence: TGTGCCAGCAGTTACTCGTGGCTAGCGGGCGAGCAGTACTTC. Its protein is CASSYSWLAGEQYF.

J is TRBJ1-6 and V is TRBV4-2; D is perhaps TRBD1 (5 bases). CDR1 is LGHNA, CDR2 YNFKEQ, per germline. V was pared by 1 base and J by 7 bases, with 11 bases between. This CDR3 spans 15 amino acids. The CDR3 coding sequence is TGTGCCAGCAGCCAAGCTCAGGGATACAATTCACCCCTCCACTTT. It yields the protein CASSQAQGYNSPLHF.

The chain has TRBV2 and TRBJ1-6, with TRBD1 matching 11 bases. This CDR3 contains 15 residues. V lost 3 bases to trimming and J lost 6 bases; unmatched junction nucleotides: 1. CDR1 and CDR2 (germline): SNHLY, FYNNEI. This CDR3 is CASSEGTGGNSPLHF. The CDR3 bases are TGTGCCAGCAGTGAGGGGACAGGGGGTAATTCACCCCTCCACTTT.

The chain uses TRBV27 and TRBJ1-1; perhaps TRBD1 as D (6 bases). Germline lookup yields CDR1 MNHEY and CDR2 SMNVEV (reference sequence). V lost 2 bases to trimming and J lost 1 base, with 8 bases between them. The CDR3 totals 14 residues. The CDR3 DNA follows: TGTGCCAGCAGTTTAAGGGGGTCGAACACTGAAGCTTTCTTT. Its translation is CASSLRGSNTEAFF.

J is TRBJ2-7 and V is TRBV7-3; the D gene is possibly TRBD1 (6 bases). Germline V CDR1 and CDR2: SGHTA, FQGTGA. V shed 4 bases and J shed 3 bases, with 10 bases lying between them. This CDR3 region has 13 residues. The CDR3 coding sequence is TGTGCCAGCAGCTCCCAACAGGGCTACGAGCAGTACTTC. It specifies CASSSQQGYEQYF.

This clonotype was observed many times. Here the CDR3 reads CASSFAGTETEAFF. In DNA form, the CDR3 reads TGTGCCAGCAGCTTCGCCGGGACAGAGACTGAAGCTTTCTTT. The V gene is TRBV7-2, the J gene TRBJ1-1; 7 positions agree with TRBD1. This CDR3 spans 14 amino acids. The V gene end was trimmed by 3 bases and the J gene end by 5 bases; junction bases not matched to a gene: 6. Germline CDR1 is SGHTA and CDR2 is FQGNSA.